This record looks at one TCR beta chain sequence and its context. The source of the sample is a study of blood T cell repertoires in COVID-19. The overall study: PBMCs, B-cell-depleted T cells, or T cells were the source of the cDNA or gDNA that made up the material.

The V gene's germline CDR1 is MNHEY and CDR2 SVGAGI. CDR3 length: 15 amino acids. V lost 6 bases and J lost 5; bases outside the gene matches: 9. Sequencing used immunoSEQ multiplex PCR; TCRdb keeps in-frame clones, though not all of them. The sample has some 350,000 clones, roughly 90% seen once. This sequence joins TRBV6-5 and TRBJ2-3; 9 bases fit TRBD2. The sequence derives from a woman in her 70s with COVID-19, enrolled during active disease. Sequenced: peripheral blood. The CDR3 sequence is CASSYIAGAGDTQYF. The CDR3 DNA is TGTGCCAGCAGCTATATAGCGGGGGCTGGAGATACGCAGTATTTT.